The TCR beta chain described here comes from a study of cytomegalovirus exposure and HLA in healthy donors. On the study more broadly: Researchers previously reported finding some 110 million unique TCR beta sequences from around 200 million T cells. Study-level findings and limits: Rare TCR sequences dominated, though some public TCRs recurred in many donors. In a later analysis, V- and J-gene trimming of beta chains associated with a DCLRE1C missense variant, replicated independently. Under in vitro conditions, a few CMV-associated chains were confirmed as specific for CMV antigens.

Germline values: CDR1 SGHVS, CDR2 FNYEAQ. The CDR3 is made up of 15 amino acids. The V and J ends lost 8 bases and 0 bases respectively, with 14 bases between them. This clone was detected only once. Its antigen is currently unknown. The primer mix had 60 Vbeta and 13 Jbeta primers. Measured with immunoSEQ multiplex PCR; TCRdb has only the in-frame clones, and not every one. The sample carries some 150,000 clones, around four fifths recorded once. Input material: PBMCs. The chain couples TRBV7-6 to TRBJ2-1, with a possible D match to TRBD2 (7 bases). The receptor was isolated from a woman between 18 and 30 years old in good health and CMV-seronegative. The CDR3 nucleotides read TGTGCCAGCGCCCGGGGGGCCTACTCCTACAATGAGCAGTTCTTC. This encodes CASARGAYSYNEQFF. Supplemented by reference TRBV7-6 and TRBJ2-1, the full variable domain reads GAGVSQSPRYKVTKRGQDVALRCDPISGHVSLYWYRQALGQGPEFLTYFNYEAQQDKSGLPNDRFSAERPEGSISTLTIQRTEQRDSAMYRCASARGAYSYNEQFFGPGTRLTVL.